The next 12 T cell receptor beta chains were all read from a single sample in a study of cytomegalovirus exposure and HLA in healthy donors (dated by TCRdb to between 2016 and 2019). To prepare the library, the immunoSEQ multiplex PCR assay was applied. The multiplex PCR relied on a mix of 60 forward primers for TCR Vbeta segments and 13 reverse primers for TCR Jbeta segments. TCRdb carries this immuneACCESS record with in-frame sequences only. Its versions omit some clonotypes, under half of them owing to an unresolved V gene in the studies checked, with the rest unexplained. This sample comprises 250,000 or so clones, roughly 91% of them detected only once. Of the sample, around 1.7% falls within the top ten clones. The specimen sequenced was PBMCs. Receptors originate from a girl between 2 and 10 years old in good health and CMV-seronegative.

This chain joins TRBV10-2 and TRBJ1-1, with TRBD1 matching 8 bases. CDR3 length: 12 residues. The germline V gene has CDR1 WSHSY and CDR2 SAAADI. The V segment lost 10 bases and the J segment 4 bases; nucleotides outside the gene matches: 5. CDR3 bases: TGCGCCACTAGGACAGGGAGCACTGAAGCTTTCTTT. This encodes CATRTGSTEAFF.

CDR3 sequence reads: CASSIRADGILDGYTF. CDR3 DNA: TGTGCCAGTAGTATCAGAGCGGACGGGATACTTGATGGCTACACCTTC. The V gene is TRBV19, the J gene TRBJ1-2; D unclear. The CDR3 is made up of 16 amino acids. The V gene lost 3 bases and the J gene lost 6 bases, with 20 bases spanning the gap. Germline V gene lookup returns CDR1 LNHDA and CDR2 SQIVND (reference sequence). The complete variable domain, with remaining parts taken from reference TRBV19 and TRBJ1-2, reads DGGITQSPKYLFRKEGQNVTLSCEQNLNHDAMYWYRQDPGQGLRLIYYSQIVNDFQKGDIAEGYSVSREKKESFPLTVTSAQKNPTAFYLCASSIRADGILDGYTFGSGTRLTVV.

CDR3 nucleotides: TGTGCCAGTAGTATAAGCGGGTCTACCTACACAGATACGCAGTATTTT. It encodes CASSISGSTYTDTQYF. The V gene is TRBV19, the J gene TRBJ2-3; D perhaps matches TRBD2 (6 bases). Germline V gene lookup returns CDR1 LNHDA and CDR2 SQIVND (reference sequence). There are 16 residues in the CDR3. Trimming cost V 2 bases and J 2 bases, with 14 bases left between them.

J is TRBJ2-7 and V is TRBV7-8; tentative D call: TRBD2 (6 bases). The CDR3 has 18 residues. Germline CDR1 and CDR2: SGHVS and FQNEAQ. Between the trimmed V and J ends, which lost 0 bases and 0 bases, there was a span of 18 bases. DNA of the CDR3: TGTGCCAGCAGCTTAGCTCGAGGGGACTCTTCGAGCTCCTACGAGCAGTACTTC. Its protein is CASSLARGDSSSSYEQYF.

This chain joins TRBV28 and TRBJ1-1, with D perhaps TRBD1 (6 bases). V gave up 6 bases and J gave up 4 bases, with 15 bases separating them. The CDR3 loop spans 14 amino acids. Germline V CDR1 and CDR2: MDHEN, SYDVKM. As DNA, the CDR3 is TGTGCCAGCAGACCACAGGGAAGAATCACTGAAGCTTTCTTT. It codes for CASRPQGRITEAFF.

This sequence joins TRBV7-9 and TRBJ2-7; 7 positions match TRBD1. The CDR3 runs to 16 residues. J lost 2 bases, V lost 6 bases, and 13 bases had no gene match. Germline CDR1 is SEHNR and CDR2 is FQNEAQ (reference sequence). CDR3 DNA: TGTGCCAGCAGTACTACAGGGTGGGACAGAGCCTACGAGCAGTACTTC. Translating it yields CASSTTGWDRAYEQYF.

A note on this clone: At one of its ends the junction is not consistent with the germline gene, which may arise from a read error. The chain links TRBV7-9 to TRBJ2-7; 8 bases fit TRBD1. The CDR3 consists of 15 residues. Germline V CDR1 and CDR2: SEHNR, FQNEAQ (reference sequence). CDR3: CSSSPRRTGTYEQYF. Written as DNA, the CDR3 is TGTTCCAGCAGCCCTCGAAGGACAGGGACCTACGAGCAGTACTTC.

The rearrangement joins TRBV9 to TRBJ2-7; no clear D gene. The V gene lost 0 bases and the J gene lost 5 bases, with 6 bases spanning the gap. CDR1 and CDR2 (germline): SGDLS, YYNGEE. This CDR3 comprises 12 residues. The CDR3 spells CASSVDQDEQYF. The CDR3 bases are TGTGCCAGCAGCGTAGATCAGGACGAGCAGTACTTC.

This chain joins TRBV29-1 and TRBJ1-1, with TRBD1 identical over 7 bases. The CDR3 is 11 residues long. Germline V gene sequence: CDR1 SQVTM, CDR2 ANQGSEA. With V trimmed by 8 bases and J by 7 bases, 7 bases remained unmatched. CDR3 amino acids: CSTRQGGEAFF. The CDR3 DNA reads as TGCAGCACCCGTCAGGGGGGTGAAGCTTTCTTT. Together with reference TRBV29-1 and TRBJ1-1, the CDR3 gives the full variable domain: SAVISQKPSRDICQRGTSLTIQCQVDSQVTMMFWYRQQPGQSLTLIATANQGSEATYESGFVIDKFPISRPNLTFSTLTVSNMSPEDSSIYLCSTRQGGEAFFGQGTRLTVV.

The chain carries TRBV19 and TRBJ2-7; 10 bases line up with TRBD1. From germline, CDR1 is LNHDA and CDR2 SQIVND (reference sequence). V was clipped by 5 bases and J by 3 bases; unmatched bases: 7. There are 15 residues in the CDR3. The CDR3 sequence is CASSAGTGALYEQYF. CDR3 nucleotides: TGTGCCAGTAGTGCCGGGACAGGGGCCCTCTACGAGCAGTACTTC.

V and J are TRBV7-2 and TRBJ2-3, with 10 bases that match TRBD2. The CDR3 covers 18 residues. J lost 0 bases, V lost 5 bases, and 11 bases had no gene match. In germline, CDR1 is SGHTA, CDR2 FQGNSA. CDR3 bases: TGTGCCAGCAGCCCAAAGGGAATAGCGGGGGGAAGCACAGATACGCAGTATTTT. It translates to CASSPKGIAGGSTDTQYF.

The rearrangement links TRBV2 to TRBJ2-6, with 12 positions matching TRBD2. The CDR3 runs to 18 residues. CDR1 and CDR2 from the germline V gene are SNHLY and FYNNEI. V dropped 8 bases and J dropped 1; count of bases not matched to a gene: 9. CDR3 coding DNA: TGTGCCAGCTCCCAGCGACTAGCGGGAGTTTCTGGGGCCAACGTCCTGACTTTC. Protein product: CASSQRLAGVSGANVLTF. The full variable domain, completed using reference TRBV2 and TRBJ2-6, is EPEVTQTPSHQVTQMGQEVILRCVPISNHLYFYWYRQILGQKVEFLVSFYNNEISEKSEIFDDQFSVERPDGSNFTLKIRSTKLEDSAMYFCASSQRLAGVSGANVLTFGAGSRLTVL.